This TCR beta chain was identified during a study of cytomegalovirus exposure and HLA in healthy donors. With V trimmed by 2 bases and J by 5 bases, 0 bases remained unmatched. CDR1 WSHSY and CDR2 SAAADI come from the germline V gene. The CDR3 loop spans 14 amino acids. PCR was performed using 60 Vbeta and 13 Jbeta primers. Original processing methods: Tens of millions of unique TCR beta chains, roughly 12 million shared, were counted in a later analysis. Using immunoSEQ multiplex PCR, the repertoire was profiled, and TCRdb retains in-frame clones only, with some absent. V and J calls and clone size are those listed in that table; D and trimming were worked out from the DNA. Counted here are about 120,000 clones, 65% to 85% occurring once; the ten biggest clones make up roughly 3%. A single count supports this clone. Its antigen remains unidentified. Findings and limits, study-wide: Most observed TCR sequences were rare, whereas some public TCRs were detected in many donors. Certain sequence variants were highly shared and formed a cluster, and this cluster was likely a sequencing artifact. A later analysis linked a missense variant in DCLRE1C to the trimming of TCR beta V and J genes.

The chain recombines TRBV10-2 with TRBJ2-1; 10 positions agree with TRBD1. Specimen: PBMCs. The receptor comes from a woman aged 40 to 50 in good health and CMV-seropositive. The CDR3 protein is CASSEGTGDNEQFF. CDR3 nucleotide sequence: TGCGCCAGCAGTGAGGGGACAGGGGACAATGAGCAGTTCTTC.